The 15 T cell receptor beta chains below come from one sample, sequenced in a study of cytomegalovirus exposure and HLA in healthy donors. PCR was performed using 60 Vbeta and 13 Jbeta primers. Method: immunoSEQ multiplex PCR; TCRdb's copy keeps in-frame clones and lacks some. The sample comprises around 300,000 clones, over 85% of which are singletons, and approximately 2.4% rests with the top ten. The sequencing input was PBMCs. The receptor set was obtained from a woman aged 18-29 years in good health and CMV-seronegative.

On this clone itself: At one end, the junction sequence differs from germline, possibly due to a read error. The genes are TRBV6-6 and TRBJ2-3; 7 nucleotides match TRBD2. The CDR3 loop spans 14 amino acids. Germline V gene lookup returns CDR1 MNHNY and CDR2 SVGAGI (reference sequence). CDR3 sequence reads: CASSSLAATNTQYF. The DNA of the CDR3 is TGTGCCAGCAGTTCTCTAGCGGCCACAAATACGCAGTATTTT.

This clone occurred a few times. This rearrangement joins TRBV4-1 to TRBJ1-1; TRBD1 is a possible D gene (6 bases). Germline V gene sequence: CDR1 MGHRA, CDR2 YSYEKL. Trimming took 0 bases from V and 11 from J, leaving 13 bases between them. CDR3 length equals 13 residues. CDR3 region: CASSQDNPGEAFF. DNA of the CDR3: TGCGCCAGCAGCCAAGATAACCCAGGGGAGGCTTTCTTT.

CDR3 sequence reads: CAISDSYYEQYF. For the CDR3, the DNA is TGTGCCATCAGCGACAGTTACTACGAGCAGTACTTC. V gene TRBV10-3 combines with J gene TRBJ2-7, with D perhaps matching TRBD1 (5 bases). V lost 6 bases, J lost 3 bases, and 9 bases lay in between. Germline loops: CDR1 ENHRY, CDR2 SYGVKD. There are 12 residues in the CDR3.

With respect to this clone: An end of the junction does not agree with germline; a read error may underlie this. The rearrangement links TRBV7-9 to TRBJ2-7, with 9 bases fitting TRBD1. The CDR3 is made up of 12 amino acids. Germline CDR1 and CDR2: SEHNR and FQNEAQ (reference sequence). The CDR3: CASSLTQGQGNF. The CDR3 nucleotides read TGTGCCAGCAGCCTAACACAAGGACAGGGGAACTTC. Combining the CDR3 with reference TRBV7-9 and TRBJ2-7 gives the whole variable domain DTGVSQNPRHKITKRGQNVTFRCDPISEHNRLYWYRQTLGQGPEFLTYFQNEAQLEKSRLLSDRFSAERPKGSFSTLEIQRTEQGDSAMYLCASSLTQGQGNFGPGTRLTVT.

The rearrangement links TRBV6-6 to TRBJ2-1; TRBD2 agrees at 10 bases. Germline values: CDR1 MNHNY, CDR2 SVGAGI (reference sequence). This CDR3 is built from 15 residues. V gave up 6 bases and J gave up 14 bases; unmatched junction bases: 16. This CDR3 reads CASREPGLAPGVEFF. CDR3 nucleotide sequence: TGTGCCAGCAGAGAACCGGGACTAGCGCCCGGGGTGGAGTTCTTC.

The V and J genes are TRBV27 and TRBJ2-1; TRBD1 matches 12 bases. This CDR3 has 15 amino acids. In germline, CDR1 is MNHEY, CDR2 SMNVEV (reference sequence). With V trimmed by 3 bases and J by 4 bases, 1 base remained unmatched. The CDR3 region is CASSLGQGAYNEQFF. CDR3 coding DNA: TGTGCCAGCAGTTTGGGACAGGGGGCGTACAATGAGCAGTTCTTC.

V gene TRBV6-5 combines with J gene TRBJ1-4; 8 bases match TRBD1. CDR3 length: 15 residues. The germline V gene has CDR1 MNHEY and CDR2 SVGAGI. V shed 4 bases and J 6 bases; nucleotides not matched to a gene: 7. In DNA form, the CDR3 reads TGTGCCAGCAGTTCAACCGGGACAGGACATGAAAAACTGTTTTTT. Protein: CASSSTGTGHEKLFF.

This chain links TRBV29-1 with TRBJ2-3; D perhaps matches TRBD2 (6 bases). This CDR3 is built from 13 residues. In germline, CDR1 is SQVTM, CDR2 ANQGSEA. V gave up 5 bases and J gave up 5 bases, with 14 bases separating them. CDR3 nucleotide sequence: TGCAGCGTTTCTGGAGGGCAGGGAGATACGCAGTATTTT. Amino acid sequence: CSVSGGQGDTQYF.

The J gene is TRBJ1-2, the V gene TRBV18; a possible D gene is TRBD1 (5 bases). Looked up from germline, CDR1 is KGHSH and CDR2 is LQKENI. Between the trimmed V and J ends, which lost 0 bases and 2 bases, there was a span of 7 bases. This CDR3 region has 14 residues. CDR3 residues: CASSPPTENYGYTF. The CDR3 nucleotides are TGTGCCAGCTCACCACCGACAGAAAACTATGGCTACACCTTC.

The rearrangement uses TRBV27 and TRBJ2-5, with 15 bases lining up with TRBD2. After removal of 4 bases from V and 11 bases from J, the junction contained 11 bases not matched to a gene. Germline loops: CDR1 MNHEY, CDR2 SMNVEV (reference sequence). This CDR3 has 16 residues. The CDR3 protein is CASSYGTSGGLWEQYF. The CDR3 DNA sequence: TGTGCCAGCAGTTACGGGACTAGCGGGGGGCTATGGGAGCAGTACTTC.

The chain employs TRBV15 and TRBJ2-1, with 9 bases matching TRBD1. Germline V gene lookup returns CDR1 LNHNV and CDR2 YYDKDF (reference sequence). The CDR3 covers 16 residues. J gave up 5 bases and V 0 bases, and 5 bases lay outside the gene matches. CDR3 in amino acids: CATSRDRGTGHNEQFF. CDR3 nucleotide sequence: TGTGCCACCAGCAGAGATCGGGGGACAGGGCACAATGAGCAGTTCTTC.

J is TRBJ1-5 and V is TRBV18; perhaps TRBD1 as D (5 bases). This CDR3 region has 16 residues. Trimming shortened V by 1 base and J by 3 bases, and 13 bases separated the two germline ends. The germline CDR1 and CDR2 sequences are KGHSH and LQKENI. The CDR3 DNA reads TGTGCCAGCTCACCACTAAGATCAGGGAACAATCAGCCCCAGCATTTT. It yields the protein CASSPLRSGNNQPQHF.

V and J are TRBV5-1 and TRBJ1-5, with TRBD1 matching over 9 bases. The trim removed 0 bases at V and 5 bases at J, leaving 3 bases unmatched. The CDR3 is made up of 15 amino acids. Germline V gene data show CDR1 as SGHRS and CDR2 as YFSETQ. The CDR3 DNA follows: TGCGCCAGCAGCTTGGGAGGGGACAGGGATCAGCCCCAGCATTTT. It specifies CASSLGGDRDQPQHF.

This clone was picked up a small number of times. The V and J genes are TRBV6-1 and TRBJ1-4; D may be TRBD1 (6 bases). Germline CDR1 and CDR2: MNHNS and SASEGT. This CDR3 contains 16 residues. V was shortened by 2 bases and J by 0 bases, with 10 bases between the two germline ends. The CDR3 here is CASSEQGTPTNEKLFF. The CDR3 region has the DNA TGTGCCAGCAGTGAACAGGGGACGCCAACTAATGAAAAACTGTTTTTT.

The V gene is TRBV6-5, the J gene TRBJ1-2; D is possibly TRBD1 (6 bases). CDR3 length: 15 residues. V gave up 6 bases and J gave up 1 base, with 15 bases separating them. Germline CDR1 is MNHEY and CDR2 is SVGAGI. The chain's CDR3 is CASRPGQILNYGYTF. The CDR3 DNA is TGTGCCAGCAGGCCCGGACAGATACTTAACTATGGCTACACCTTC.